The TCR beta chain under discussion was sequenced for a study of sequential checkpoint blockade in melanoma. Sequencing was performed with immunoSEQ multiplex PCR; in TCRdb, only in-frame clones are kept and a portion is missing. The profile covers around 4,000 clones, with roughly 25% appearing a single time and approximately 13% taken by the ten largest. Treatment indicated: randomized to nivolumab then ipilimumab (arm A) or the reverse (arm B). Germline loops: CDR1 ENHRY, CDR2 SYGVKD. V lost 2 bases and J 12 bases, leaving 8 bases between the germline ends. CDR3 length: 12 residues. This clone is medium-sized (0.01 to 0.1%) in the sample.

The specimen comprised tumor tissue (inferred from file names), sampled from a patient given nivolumab and ipilimumab in sequence. The sequence derives from a human donor with melanoma. The rearrangement links TRBV10-3 to TRBJ1-6; unclear D gene. CDR3 sequence: CAISEDPQPLHF. The DNA for the CDR3 is TGTGCCATCAGTGAGGACCCTCAACCCCTCCACTTT.